Below are 7 T cell receptor beta chains sequenced from a single sample in a study of T cell changes during pregnancy in multiple sclerosis. TCRdb keeps only in-frame clones here, not all; method: immunoSEQ multiplex PCR. The profile shows roughly 32,000 clones, about nine tenths of them singletons. This sample comprised CD8+ T cells from peripheral blood mononuclear cells, obtained in the second trimester of pregnancy. The receptors were sampled from a female donor in good health, enrolled as a control in a pregnancy study.

J is TRBJ1-2 and V is TRBV29-1, with D perhaps matching TRBD1 (5 bases). The CDR3 runs to 16 residues. V was cut by 0 bases and J by 2 bases, with 16 bases left in between. CDR1 SQVTM and CDR2 ANQGSEA come from the germline V gene. Here the CDR3 DNA reads TGCAGCGTTGAAGATCTCGAAGTTGACAGCAACTATGGCTACACCTTC. It yields the protein CSVEDLEVDSNYGYTF. Together with reference TRBV29-1 and TRBJ1-2, the CDR3 gives the full variable domain: SAVISQKPSRDICQRGTSLTIQCQVDSQVTMMFWYRQQPGQSLTLIATANQGSEATYESGFVIDKFPISRPNLTFSTLTVSNMSPEDSSIYLCSVEDLEVDSNYGYTFGSGTRLTVV.

V and J are TRBV14 and TRBJ1-3; the D is unclear. CDR3 length equals 13 residues. Looked up from germline, CDR1 is SGHDN and CDR2 is FVKESK. Trimming removed 4 bases from V and 3 bases from J, with 7 bases in between. CDR3 residues: CASSPQVGNTIYF. The DNA for the CDR3 is TGTGCCAGCAGCCCCCAGGTTGGAAACACCATATATTTT.

The chain links TRBV4-3 to TRBJ2-1, with TRBD1 identical over 9 bases. V was clipped by 4 bases and J by 1 base; unmatched bases: 14. Germline V gene sequence: CDR1 LGHNA, CDR2 YSLEER. There are 19 residues in the CDR3. The CDR3 nucleotides read TGCGCCAGCAGCCCGGTAGGGACAGGGTCATTTGATTCCTACAATGAGCAGTTCTTC. It codes for CASSPVGTGSFDSYNEQFF.

This clone has only one observation. The V call is TRBV4-3, the J call TRBJ2-3, with TRBD2 matching 8 bases. Germline V CDR1 and CDR2: LGHNA, YSLEER. With 0 bases clipped from V and 2 bases from J, the junction kept 7 bases outside the gene matches. The CDR3 consists of 17 residues. CDR3 sequence reads: CASSQERLAGITDTQYF. CDR3 DNA: TGCGCCAGCAGCCAAGAACGGCTAGCGGGCATCACAGATACGCAGTATTTT.

The rearrangement links TRBV7-9 to TRBJ2-1; the match to TRBD2 covers 7 bases. The CDR3 is made up of 15 amino acids. J gave up 3 bases and V 2 bases, and 4 bases lay outside the gene matches. Germline V gene sequence: CDR1 SEHNR, CDR2 FQNEAQ (reference sequence). The CDR3 spells CASSLPTSVYNEQFF. The CDR3 DNA follows: TGTGCCAGCAGCTTACCCACTAGCGTCTACAATGAGCAGTTCTTC.

This sequence joins TRBV15 and TRBJ2-7, with TRBD2 identical over 7 bases. Looked up from germline, CDR1 is LNHNV and CDR2 is YYDKDF (reference sequence). The length of the CDR3 is 15 residues. With V trimmed by 1 base and J by 5 bases, 8 bases remained unmatched. CDR3: CATSRVGGVTDEQYF. The CDR3 region has the DNA TGTGCCACCAGCAGAGTGGGGGGGGTGACCGACGAGCAGTACTTC.

This rearrangement joins TRBV4-3 to TRBJ2-3, with D possibly TRBD1 on 6 matching bases. The CDR3 consists of 15 residues. The ends were cut back, 4 bases at V and 3 bases at J, with 14 bases in the middle. The germline CDR1 and CDR2 sequences are LGHNA and YSLEER. As DNA, the CDR3 is TGCGCCAGCAGCCCCCGACAGGTTAAGACAGATACGCAGTATTTT. Its protein product is CASSPRQVKTDTQYF.